Sequencing of this T cell receptor (beta chain) was carried out in a study of follicular helper T cells after annual influenza vaccination. This clone occurred once. CDR3 length: 15 amino acids. The V and J ends lost 8 bases and 0 bases respectively, with 14 bases between them. The germline V gene encodes CDR1 SGHTA and CDR2 FQGNSA. Sequencing used immunoSEQ multiplex PCR; TCRdb keeps in-frame clones, though not all of them. The sample carries approximately 11,000 clones, roughly 85% recorded once. The sequenced sample was CXCR5- memory CD4+ T cells sorted from blood, obtained 6 weeks after influenza vaccination. This TCR was sampled from an adult who received the influenza vaccine. This chain uses TRBV7-2 with TRBJ1-3; D might be TRBD1 (6 bases). CDR3: CASLRGGPSGNTIYF. The CDR3 DNA is TGTGCCAGCCTTCGGGGGGGCCCCTCTGGAAACACCATATATTTT.